This TCR beta chain was sequenced during a study of CD8 T cell repertoires and HIV-1 epitope variants. At the level of the study: Each of Twenty-five Gag and Nef epitope peptides stimulated a separate culture. Cultures ran about 9 days, with IL-2, IL-7 and IL-15 added on days 3 and 7. The baseline condition was 1M T cells left uncultured.

This clone was seen a few times. Its antigen is still unknown. CDR1 is SNHLY and CDR2 is FYNNEI in the germline V gene. Between the trimmed V and J ends, which lost 11 bases and 5 bases, there was a span of 15 bases. The CDR3 has 13 residues. Repertoires were generated with immunoSEQ multiplex PCR, while TCRdb's copy carries only in-frame clones and drops some. Of under 3,000 clones listed, 67% are singletons. The V call is TRBV2, the J call TRBJ1-4; maybe TRBD1 (6 bases). The source is a male donor with HIV. The specimen sequenced was cultured CD8+ T cells derived from PBMCs. CDR3 DNA sequence: TGTGCCTGGGGGGGGCAGACCAATGAAAAACTGTTTTTT. Amino acid sequence: CAWGGQTNEKLFF.